These T cell receptor beta chains were read from a single sample in a study of Tregs in tolerant kidney transplant recipients. TCRdb's copy holds only in-frame clones and misses some; the assay was immunoSEQ multiplex PCR. The sample consists of some 65,000 clones, 80% to 85% of them appearing once. The specimen sequenced was CD4+ T cells from blood. The source is a human donor in good health. CDR3s include the opening cysteine and the closing phenylalanine or tryptophan. D genes are given only for firm matches. Clone size, where shown, is once, few, many, or a class for clones that have expanded.

D,size,J,V,CDR3,DNA
.,.,TRBJ2-2,TRBV2,CASSEENTGELFF,TGTGCCAGCAGTGAAGAGAACACCGGGGAGCTGTTTTTT
TRBD2,.,TRBJ2-3,TRBV5-1,CASSSWVAGGTDTQYF,TGCGCCAGCAGCTCCTGGGTAGCGGGGGGCACAGATACGCAGTATTTT
.,.,TRBJ1-3,TRBV15,CATSRDYSGNTIYF,TGTGCCACCAGCAGAGATTACTCTGGAAACACCATATATTTT
.,few,TRBJ2-2,TRBV19,CASNGVRNTGELFF,TGTGCCAGTAACGGGGTCAGGAACACCGGGGAGCTGTTTTTT
.,.,TRBJ1-3,TRBV12-5,CASASSNSGNTIYF,TGTGCTAGTGCCTCGTCGAACTCTGGAAACACCATATATTTT
TRBD2,.,TRBJ2-3,TRBV4-1,CASSRLILAGEKDTQYF,TGCGCCAGCAGCCGACTTATCCTAGCGGGGGAAAAAGATACGCAGTATTTT
TRBD2,.,TRBJ2-1,TRBV2,CARTGTSFLRQFF,TGTGCCAGAACCGGGACTAGCTTTTTACGGCAGTTCTTC
TRBD1,.,TRBJ1-2,TRBV2,CASSPIITGAGGYTF,TGTGCCAGCAGTCCAATTATAACAGGGGCTGGTGGCTACACCTTC
TRBD1,.,TRBJ1-5,TRBV27,CASRPGTANQPQHF,TGTGCCAGCAGACCCGGGACAGCTAATCAGCCCCAGCATTTT
TRBD2,.,TRBJ2-2,TRBV2,CASSEVGGLAGAVGELFF,TGTGCCAGCAGTGAAGTGGGTGGGCTAGCGGGAGCGGTCGGGGAGCTGTTTTTT
TRBD2,.,TRBJ2-7,TRBV6-5,CASSQSAGGEQYF,TGTGCCAGCAGCCAGAGCGCGGGGGGCGAGCAGTACTTC
.,.,TRBJ1-5,TRBV2,CASTHGHNSNQPQHF,TGTGCCAGCACTCACGGGCACAATAGCAATCAGCCCCAGCATTTT
.,.,TRBJ2-7,TRBV27,CASSPDQQGWSYEQYF,TGTGCCAGCAGTCCGGATCAACAGGGCTGGTCCTACGAGCAGTACTTC
TRBD2,once,TRBJ2-2,TRBV27,CASSGGGPVTGELFF,TGTGCCAGCTCCGGGGGGGGGCCGGTGACCGGGGAGCTGTTTTTT
.,.,TRBJ1-5,TRBV6-6,CASSYQGVDQPQHF,TGTGCCAGCAGTTACCAAGGGGTGGATCAGCCCCAGCATTTT
.,.,TRBJ1-2,TRBV30,CAWSGPRDRHYGYTF,TGTGCCTGGAGTGGCCCTCGGGACCGCCACTATGGCTACACCTTC